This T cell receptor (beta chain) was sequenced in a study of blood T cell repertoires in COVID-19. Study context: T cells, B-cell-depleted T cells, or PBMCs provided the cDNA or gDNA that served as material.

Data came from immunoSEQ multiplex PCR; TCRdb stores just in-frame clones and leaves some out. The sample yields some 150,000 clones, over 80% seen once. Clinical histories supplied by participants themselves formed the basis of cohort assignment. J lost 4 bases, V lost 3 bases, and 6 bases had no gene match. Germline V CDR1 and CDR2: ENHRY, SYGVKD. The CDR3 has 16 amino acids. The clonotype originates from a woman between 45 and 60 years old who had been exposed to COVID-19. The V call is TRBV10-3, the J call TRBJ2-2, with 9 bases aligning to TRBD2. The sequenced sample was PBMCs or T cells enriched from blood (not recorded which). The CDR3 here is CAISEVAGVGTGELFF. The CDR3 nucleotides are TGTGCCATCAGTGAAGTAGCGGGAGTAGGCACCGGGGAGCTGTTTTTT.